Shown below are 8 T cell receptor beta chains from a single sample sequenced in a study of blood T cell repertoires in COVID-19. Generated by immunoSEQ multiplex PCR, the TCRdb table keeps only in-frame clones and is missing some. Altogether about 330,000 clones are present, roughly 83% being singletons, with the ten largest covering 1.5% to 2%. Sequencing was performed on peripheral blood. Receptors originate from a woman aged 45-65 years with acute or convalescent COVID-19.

CDR3 DNA: TGTGCCAGTAGCTACAAGGGACTAGCGGGTTACAATGAGCAGTTCTTC. Protein product: CASSYKGLAGYNEQFF. This rearrangement joins TRBV19 to TRBJ2-1; 12 nucleotides agree with TRBD2. CDR3 size: 16 residues. The germline gives CDR1 LNHDA, CDR2 SQIVND (reference sequence). With 6 bases clipped from V and 4 bases from J, the junction kept 7 bases outside the gene matches.

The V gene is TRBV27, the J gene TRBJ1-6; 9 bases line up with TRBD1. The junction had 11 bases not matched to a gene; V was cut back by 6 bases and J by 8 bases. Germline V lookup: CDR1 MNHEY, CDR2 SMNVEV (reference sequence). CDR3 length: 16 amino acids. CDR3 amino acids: CASSGGQGLWDSPLHF. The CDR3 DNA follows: TGTGCCAGCAGCGGCGGACAGGGGCTATGGGATTCACCCCTCCACTTT.

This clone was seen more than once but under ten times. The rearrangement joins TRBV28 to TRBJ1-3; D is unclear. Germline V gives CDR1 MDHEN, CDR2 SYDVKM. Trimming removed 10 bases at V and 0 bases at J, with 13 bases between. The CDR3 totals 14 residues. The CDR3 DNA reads TGTGCCACCCTGCCTATGTCCTCTGGAAACACCATATATTTT. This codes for CATLPMSSGNTIYF.

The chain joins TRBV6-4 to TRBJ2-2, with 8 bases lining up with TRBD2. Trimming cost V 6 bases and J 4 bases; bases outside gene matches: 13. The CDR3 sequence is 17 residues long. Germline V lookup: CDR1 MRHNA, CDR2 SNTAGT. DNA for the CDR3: TGTGCCAGCAGCCAAACCACTAGGACTAGCCTCACCGGGGAGCTGTTTTTT. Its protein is CASSQTTRTSLTGELFF.

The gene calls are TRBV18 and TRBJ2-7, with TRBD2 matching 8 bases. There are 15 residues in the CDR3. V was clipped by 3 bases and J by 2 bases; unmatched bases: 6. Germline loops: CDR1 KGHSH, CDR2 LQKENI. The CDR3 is CASSPQAGGPYEQYF. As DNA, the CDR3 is TGTGCCAGCTCACCGCAGGCGGGAGGCCCCTACGAGCAGTACTTC.

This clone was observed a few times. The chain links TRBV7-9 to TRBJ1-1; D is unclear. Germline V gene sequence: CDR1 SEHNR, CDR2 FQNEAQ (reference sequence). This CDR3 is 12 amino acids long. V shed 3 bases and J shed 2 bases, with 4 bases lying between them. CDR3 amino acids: CASSFGNTEAFF. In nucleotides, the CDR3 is TGTGCCAGCAGCTTCGGTAACACTGAAGCTTTCTTT.

The CDR3 DNA is TGTGCCAGCAGCCGTAGAGGGAGCACCGGGGAGCTGTTTTTT. Residues: CASSRRGSTGELFF. The chain recombines TRBV3-1 (or the pseudogene TRBV3-2) with TRBJ2-2; TRBD2 is a possible D gene (5 bases). The germline gives CDR1 LGHDT, CDR2 YNNKEL (reference sequence). V gave up 4 bases and J gave up 4 bases, with 10 bases separating them. The length of the CDR3 is 14 residues.

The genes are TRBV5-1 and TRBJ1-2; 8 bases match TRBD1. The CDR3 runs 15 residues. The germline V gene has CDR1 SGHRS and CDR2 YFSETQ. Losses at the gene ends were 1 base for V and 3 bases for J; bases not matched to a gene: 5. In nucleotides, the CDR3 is TGCGCCAGCAGCTTGAGGTCAGGGGGCGACTATGGCTACACCTTC. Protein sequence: CASSLRSGGDYGYTF.